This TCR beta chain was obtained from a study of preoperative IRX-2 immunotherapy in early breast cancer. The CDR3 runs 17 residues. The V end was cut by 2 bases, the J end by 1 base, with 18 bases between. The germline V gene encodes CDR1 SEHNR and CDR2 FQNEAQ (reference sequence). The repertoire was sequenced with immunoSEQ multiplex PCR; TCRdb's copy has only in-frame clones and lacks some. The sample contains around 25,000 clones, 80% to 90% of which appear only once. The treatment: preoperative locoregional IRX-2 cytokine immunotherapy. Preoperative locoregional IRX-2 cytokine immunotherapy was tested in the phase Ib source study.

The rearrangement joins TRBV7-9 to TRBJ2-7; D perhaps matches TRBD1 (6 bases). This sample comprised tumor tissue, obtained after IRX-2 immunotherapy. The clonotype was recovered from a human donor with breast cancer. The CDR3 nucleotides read TGTGCCAGCAGCTTAATTTTTGGGACAACAAATTCCTACGAGCAGTACTTC. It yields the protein CASSLIFGTTNSYEQYF.